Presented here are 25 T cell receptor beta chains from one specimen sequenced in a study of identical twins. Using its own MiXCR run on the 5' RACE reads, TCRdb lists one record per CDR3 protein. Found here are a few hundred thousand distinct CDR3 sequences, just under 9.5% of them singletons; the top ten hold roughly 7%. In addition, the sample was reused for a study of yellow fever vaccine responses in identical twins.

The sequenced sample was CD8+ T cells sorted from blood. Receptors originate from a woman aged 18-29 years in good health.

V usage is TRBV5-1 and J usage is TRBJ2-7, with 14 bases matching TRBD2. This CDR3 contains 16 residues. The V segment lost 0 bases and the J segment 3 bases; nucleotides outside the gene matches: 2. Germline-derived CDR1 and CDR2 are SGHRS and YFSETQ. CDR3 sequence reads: CASSLAGLAGVYEQYF. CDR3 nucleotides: TGCGCCAGCAGCTTGGCGGGACTAGCGGGGGTCTACGAGCAGTACTTC.

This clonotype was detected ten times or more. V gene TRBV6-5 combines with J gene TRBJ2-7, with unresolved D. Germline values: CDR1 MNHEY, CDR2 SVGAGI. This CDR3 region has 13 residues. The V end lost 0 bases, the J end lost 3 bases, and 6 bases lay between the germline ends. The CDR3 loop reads CASSYSDGYEQYF. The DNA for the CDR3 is TGTGCCAGCAGTTACTCGGACGGCTACGAGCAGTACTTC.

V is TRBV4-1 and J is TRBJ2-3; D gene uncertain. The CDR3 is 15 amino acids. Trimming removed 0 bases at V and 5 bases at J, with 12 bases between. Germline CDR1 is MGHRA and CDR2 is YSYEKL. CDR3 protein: CASSQESRSGDTQYF. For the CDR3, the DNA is TGCGCCAGCAGCCAAGAGTCCAGGTCTGGAGATACGCAGTATTTT.

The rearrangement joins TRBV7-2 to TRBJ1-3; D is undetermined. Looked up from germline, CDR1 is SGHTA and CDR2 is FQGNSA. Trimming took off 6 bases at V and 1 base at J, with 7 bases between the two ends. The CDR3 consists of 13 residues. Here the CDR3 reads CASRERSGNTIYF. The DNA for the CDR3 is TGTGCCAGCAGGGAACGTTCTGGAAACACCATATATTTT.

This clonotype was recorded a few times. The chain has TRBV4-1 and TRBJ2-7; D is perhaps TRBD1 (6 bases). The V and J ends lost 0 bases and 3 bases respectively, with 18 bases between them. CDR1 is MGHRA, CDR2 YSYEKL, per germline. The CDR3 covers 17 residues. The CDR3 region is CASSQDHFPDSLYEQYF. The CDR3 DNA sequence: TGCGCCAGCAGCCAAGATCACTTTCCGGACAGCCTCTACGAGCAGTACTTC.

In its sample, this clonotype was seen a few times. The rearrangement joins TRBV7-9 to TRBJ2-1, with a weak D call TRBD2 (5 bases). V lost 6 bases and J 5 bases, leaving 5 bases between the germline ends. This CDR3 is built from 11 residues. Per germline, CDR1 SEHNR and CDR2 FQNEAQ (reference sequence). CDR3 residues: CASRLDNEQFF. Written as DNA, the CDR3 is TGTGCCAGCAGACTAGACAATGAGCAGTTCTTC.

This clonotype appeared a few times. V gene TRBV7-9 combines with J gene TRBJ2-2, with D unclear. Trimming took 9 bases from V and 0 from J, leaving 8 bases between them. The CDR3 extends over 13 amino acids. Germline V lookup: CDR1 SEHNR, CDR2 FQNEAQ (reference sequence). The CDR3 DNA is TGTGCCAGGTTCGACCCGAACACCGGGGAGCTGTTTTTT. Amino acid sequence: CARFDPNTGELFF. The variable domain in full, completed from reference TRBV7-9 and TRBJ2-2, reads DTGVSQNPRHKITKRGQNVTFRCDPISEHNRLYWYRQTLGQGPEFLTYFQNEAQLEKSRLLSDRFSAERPKGSFSTLEIQRTEQGDSAMYLCARFDPNTGELFFGEGSRLTVL.

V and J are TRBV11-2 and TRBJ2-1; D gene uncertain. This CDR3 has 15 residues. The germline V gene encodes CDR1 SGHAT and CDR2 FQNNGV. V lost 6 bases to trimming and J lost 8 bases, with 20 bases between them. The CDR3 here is CASRARSQGRDEQFF. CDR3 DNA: TGTGCCAGCAGAGCAAGGTCTCAAGGTAGGGATGAGCAGTTCTTC.

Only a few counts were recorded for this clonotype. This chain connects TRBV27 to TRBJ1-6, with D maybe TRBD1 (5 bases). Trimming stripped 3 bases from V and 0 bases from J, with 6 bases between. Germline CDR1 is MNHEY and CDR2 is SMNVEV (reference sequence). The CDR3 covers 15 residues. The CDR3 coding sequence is TGTGCCAGCAGTTTGGGGGGCTCCTATAATTCACCCCTCCACTTT. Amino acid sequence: CASSLGGSYNSPLHF.

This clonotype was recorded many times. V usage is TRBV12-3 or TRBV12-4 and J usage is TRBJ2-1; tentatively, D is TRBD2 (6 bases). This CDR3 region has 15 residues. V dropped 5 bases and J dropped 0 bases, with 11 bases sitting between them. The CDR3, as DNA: TGTGCCAGCAGTCCCCCTAGCGACTCCTACAATGAGCAGTTCTTC. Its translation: CASSPPSDSYNEQFF.

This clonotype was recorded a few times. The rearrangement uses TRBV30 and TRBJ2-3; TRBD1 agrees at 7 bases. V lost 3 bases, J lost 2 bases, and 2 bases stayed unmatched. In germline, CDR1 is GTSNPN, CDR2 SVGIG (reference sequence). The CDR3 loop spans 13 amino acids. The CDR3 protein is CAWRGTATDTQYF. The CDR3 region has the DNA TGTGCCTGGAGAGGGACAGCCACAGATACGCAGTATTTT.

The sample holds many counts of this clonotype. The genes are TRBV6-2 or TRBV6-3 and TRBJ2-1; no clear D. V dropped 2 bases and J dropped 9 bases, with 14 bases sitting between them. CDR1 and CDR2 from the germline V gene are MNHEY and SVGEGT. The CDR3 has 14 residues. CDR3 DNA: TGTGCCAGCAGTTACCTAGTTCCCGCGATTGAGCAGTTCTTC. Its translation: CASSYLVPAIEQFF.

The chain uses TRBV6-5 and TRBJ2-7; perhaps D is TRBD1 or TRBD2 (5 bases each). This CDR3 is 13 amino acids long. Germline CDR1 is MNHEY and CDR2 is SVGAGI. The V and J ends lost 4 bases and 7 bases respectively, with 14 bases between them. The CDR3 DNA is TGTGCCAGCAGTTCCGCACGAGGGGAGGAGCAGTACTTC. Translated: CASSSARGEEQYF.

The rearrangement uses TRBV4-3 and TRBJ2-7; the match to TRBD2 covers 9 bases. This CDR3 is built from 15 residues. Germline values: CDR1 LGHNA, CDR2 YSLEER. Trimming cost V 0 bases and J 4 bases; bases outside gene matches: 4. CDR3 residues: CASSQDAGGRYEQYF. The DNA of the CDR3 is TGCGCCAGCAGCCAAGATGCGGGAGGGAGATACGAGCAGTACTTC.

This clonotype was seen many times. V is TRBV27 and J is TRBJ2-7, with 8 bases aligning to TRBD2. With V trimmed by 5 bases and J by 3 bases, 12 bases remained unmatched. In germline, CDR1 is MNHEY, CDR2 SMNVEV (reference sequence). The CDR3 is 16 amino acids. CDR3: CASSLVPPGLVYEQYF. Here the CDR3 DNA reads TGTGCCAGCAGTCTAGTCCCCCCGGGACTAGTCTACGAGCAGTACTTC.

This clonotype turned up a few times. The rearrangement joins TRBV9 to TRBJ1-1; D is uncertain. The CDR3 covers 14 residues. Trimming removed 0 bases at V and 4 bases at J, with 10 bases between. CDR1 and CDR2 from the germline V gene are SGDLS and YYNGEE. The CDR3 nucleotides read TGTGCCAGCAGCGTAGCTGGCGCAGGCACTGAAGCTTTCTTT. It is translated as CASSVAGAGTEAFF.

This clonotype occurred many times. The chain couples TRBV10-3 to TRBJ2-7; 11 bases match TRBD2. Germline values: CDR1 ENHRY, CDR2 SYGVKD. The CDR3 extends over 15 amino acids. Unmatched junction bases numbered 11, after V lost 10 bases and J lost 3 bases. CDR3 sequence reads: CASSNPGTSGYEQYF. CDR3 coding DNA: TGTGCCAGTAGTAACCCCGGGACTAGCGGCTACGAGCAGTACTTC.

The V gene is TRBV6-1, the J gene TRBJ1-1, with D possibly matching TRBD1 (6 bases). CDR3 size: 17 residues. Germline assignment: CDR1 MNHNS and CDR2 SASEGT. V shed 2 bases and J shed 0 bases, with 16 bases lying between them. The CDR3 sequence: CASSERGRGIMNTEAFF. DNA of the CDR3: TGTGCCAGCAGTGAAAGAGGGAGGGGGATCATGAACACTGAAGCTTTCTTT.

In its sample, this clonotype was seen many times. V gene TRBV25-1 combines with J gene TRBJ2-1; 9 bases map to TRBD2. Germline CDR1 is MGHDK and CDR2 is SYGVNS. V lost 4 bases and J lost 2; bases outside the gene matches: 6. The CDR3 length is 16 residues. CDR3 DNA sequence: TGTGCCAGCAGTGGCTCGGGCGGGAGGGCCTACAATGAGCAGTTCTTC. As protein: CASSGSGGRAYNEQFF. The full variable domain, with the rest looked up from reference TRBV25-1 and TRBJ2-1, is EADIYQTPRYLVIGTGKKITLECSQTMGHDKMYWYQQDPGMELHLIHYSYGVNSTEKGDLSSESTVSRIRTEHFPLTLESARPSHTSQYLCASSGSGGRAYNEQFFGPGTRLTVL.

CDR3 DNA: TGCAGCGCGGAAACGGGACAGGGGAACGAGCAGTACTTC. Its protein product is CSAETGQGNEQYF. The rearrangement uses TRBV29-1 and TRBJ2-7; 10 bases are a match to TRBD1. The V gene end was trimmed by 7 bases and the J gene end by 5 bases; junction bases not matched to a gene: 8. The V gene's germline CDR1 is SQVTM and CDR2 ANQGSEA. The CDR3 is 13 amino acids.

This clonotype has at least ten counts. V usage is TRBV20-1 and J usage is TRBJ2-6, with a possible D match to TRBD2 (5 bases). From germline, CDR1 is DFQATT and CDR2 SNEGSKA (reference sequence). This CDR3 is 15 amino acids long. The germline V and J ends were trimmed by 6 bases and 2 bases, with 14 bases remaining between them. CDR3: CSATKMGAGANVLTF. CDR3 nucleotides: TGCAGTGCAACAAAGATGGGAGCTGGGGCCAACGTCCTGACTTTC.

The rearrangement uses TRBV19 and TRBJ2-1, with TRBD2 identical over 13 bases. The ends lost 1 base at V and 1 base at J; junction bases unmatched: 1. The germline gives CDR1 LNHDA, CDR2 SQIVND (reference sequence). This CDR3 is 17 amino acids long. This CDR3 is CASSIGLAGGSYNEQFF. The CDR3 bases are TGTGCCAGTAGTATAGGACTAGCGGGAGGTTCCTACAATGAGCAGTTCTTC.

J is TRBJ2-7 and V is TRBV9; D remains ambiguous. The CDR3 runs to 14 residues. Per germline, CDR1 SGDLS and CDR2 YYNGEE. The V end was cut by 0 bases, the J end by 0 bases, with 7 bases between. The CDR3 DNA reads TGTGCCAGCAGCGTAGAGGTAGGCTCCTACGAGCAGTACTTC. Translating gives CASSVEVGSYEQYF.

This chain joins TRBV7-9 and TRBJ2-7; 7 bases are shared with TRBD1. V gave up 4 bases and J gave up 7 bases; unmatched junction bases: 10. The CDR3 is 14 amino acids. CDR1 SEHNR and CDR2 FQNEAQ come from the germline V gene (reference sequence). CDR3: CASSSPHTGEEQYF. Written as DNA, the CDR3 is TGTGCCAGCAGCTCACCCCATACAGGGGAGGAGCAGTACTTC.

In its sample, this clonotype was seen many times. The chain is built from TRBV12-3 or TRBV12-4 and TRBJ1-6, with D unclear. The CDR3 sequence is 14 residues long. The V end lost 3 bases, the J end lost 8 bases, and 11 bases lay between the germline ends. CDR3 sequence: CASSFSLWDSPLHF. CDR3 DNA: TGTGCCAGCAGTTTCTCCCTATGGGATTCACCCCTCCACTTT.